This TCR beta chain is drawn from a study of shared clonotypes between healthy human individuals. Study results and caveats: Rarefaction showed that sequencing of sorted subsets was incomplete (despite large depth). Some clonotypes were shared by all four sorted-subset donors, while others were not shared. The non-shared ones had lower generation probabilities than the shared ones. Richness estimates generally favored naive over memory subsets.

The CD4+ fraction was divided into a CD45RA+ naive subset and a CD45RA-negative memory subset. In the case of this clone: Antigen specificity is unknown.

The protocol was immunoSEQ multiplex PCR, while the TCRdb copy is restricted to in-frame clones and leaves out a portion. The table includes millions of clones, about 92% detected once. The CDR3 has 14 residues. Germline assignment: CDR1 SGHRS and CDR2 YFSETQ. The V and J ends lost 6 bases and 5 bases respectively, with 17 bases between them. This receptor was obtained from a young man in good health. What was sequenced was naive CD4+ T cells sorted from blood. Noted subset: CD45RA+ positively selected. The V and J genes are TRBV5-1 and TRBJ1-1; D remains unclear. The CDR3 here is CASNHGRIGTEAFF. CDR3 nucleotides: TGCGCCAGCAACCACGGGAGGATAGGGACTGAAGCTTTCTTT.